The 17 T cell receptor beta chains listed next were all sequenced from one sample in a study of lymphopenia after photon versus proton radiotherapy. Repertoires were generated with immunoSEQ multiplex PCR, while TCRdb's copy carries only in-frame clones and drops some. The table shows tens of thousands of clones, with roughly 89% occurring only once. Sample: peripheral blood, taken from a patient treated with proton-based radiotherapy. The source of these receptors is a woman in her sixties or seventies with cholangiocarcinoma. Some clones in this sample may be carry-over from other donors' samples.

The chain carries TRBV5-5 and TRBJ1-1, with 10 bases identical to TRBD1. The CDR3 is 16 residues long. Trimming cost V 7 bases and J 4 bases; bases outside gene matches: 13. Germline loops: CDR1 SGHKS, CDR2 YYEKEE (reference sequence). The CDR3 region is CASLSGTGDLGTEAFF. CDR3 sequence (DNA): TGTGCCAGCCTTTCCGGGACAGGGGACTTGGGCACTGAAGCTTTCTTT. The variable domain in full, completed from reference TRBV5-5 and TRBJ1-1, reads DAGVTQSPTHLIKTRGQQVTLRCSPISGHKSVSWYQQVLGQGPQFIFQYYEKEERGRGNFPDRFSARQFPNYSSELNVNALLLGDSALYLCASLSGTGDLGTEAFFGQGTRLTVV.

The V gene is TRBV6-5, the J gene TRBJ2-1; 10 bases align to TRBD2. The trim removed 7 bases at V and 3 bases at J, leaving 6 bases unmatched. The CDR3 extends over 15 amino acids. Germline loops: CDR1 MNHEY, CDR2 SVGAGI. The CDR3 nucleotides read TGTGCCAGCACCTCTAGCGGGAGTTTCTACAATGAGCAGTTCTTC. Its protein product is CASTSSGSFYNEQFF.

Note on this clone: Germline is not matched at one junction end, which may reflect a read error. The V and J genes are TRBV7-7 and TRBJ1-1; D unclear. The length of the CDR3 is 13 residues. Germline CDR1 and CDR2: SSHAT and FNYEAQ (reference sequence). CDR3 sequence: CASSQIIGAEAFF. CDR3 in DNA: TGTGCTAGCAGCCAGATCATTGGGGCTGAAGCTTTCTTT.

V is TRBV7-2 and J is TRBJ2-6; no reliable D call. Per germline, CDR1 SGHTA and CDR2 FQGNSA. The V end was cut by 5 bases, the J end by 4 bases, with 15 bases between. The length of the CDR3 is 16 residues. In DNA form, the CDR3 reads TGTGCCAGCAGCCCGCCTTTGAGTGGCGGGGCCAACGTCCTGACTTTC. It translates to CASSPPLSGGANVLTF. The variable domain in full, with the rest retrieved from reference TRBV7-2 and TRBJ2-6, is GAGVSQSPSNKVTEKGKDVELRCDPISGHTALYWYRQSLGQGLEFLIYFQGNSAPDKSGLPSDRFSAERTGGSVSTLTIQRTQQEDSAVYLCASSPPLSGGANVLTFGAGSRLTVL.

The chain links TRBV10-3 to TRBJ1-3; D gene ambiguous. Trimming pared 3 bases from V and 4 bases from J, leaving 10 bases between. The germline V gene encodes CDR1 ENHRY and CDR2 SYGVKD. This CDR3 comprises 14 residues. The CDR3 DNA reads as TGTGCCATCAGTGAATGGAGACCGGGAAACACCATATATTTT. Protein: CAISEWRPGNTIYF.

CDR3 coding DNA: TGCGCCAGCAGCTTGGGGTATGAAAAACTGTTTTTT. Its translation is CASSLGYEKLFF. This sequence joins TRBV5-1 and TRBJ1-4; D is undetermined. The CDR3 has 12 residues. The V end was cut by 0 bases, the J end by 6 bases, with 3 bases between. Per germline, CDR1 SGHRS and CDR2 YFSETQ.

This chain joins TRBV29-1 and TRBJ1-2; D not resolved. From germline, CDR1 is SQVTM and CDR2 ANQGSEA. The CDR3 spans 13 residues. V was pared by 4 bases and J by 0 bases, with 9 bases between. The CDR3 nucleotides read TGCAGCGTTGTGAGTGCAACTAACTATGGCTACACCTTC. Translated, it gives CSVVSATNYGYTF.

The chain uses TRBV6-4 and TRBJ2-1; D is unclear. CDR1 is MRHNA, CDR2 SNTAGT, per germline. The CDR3 is made up of 13 amino acids. Trimming removed 2 bases at V and 4 bases at J, with 6 bases between. This CDR3 is CASSDQRYNEQFF. The CDR3 region has the DNA TGTGCCAGCAGTGACCAAAGATACAATGAGCAGTTCTTC.

This clone is termed medium-sized (0.01 to 0.1%). This rearrangement joins TRBV6-4 to TRBJ2-1; weak D call: TRBD1 (6 bases). V gave up 3 bases and J gave up 8 bases, with 14 bases separating them. The CDR3 contains 14 residues. Germline values: CDR1 MRHNA, CDR2 SNTAGT. This chain's CDR3 is CASSEVGARDEQFF. CDR3 nucleotide sequence: TGTGCCAGCAGTGAAGTGGGGGCCAGGGATGAGCAGTTCTTC.

V usage is TRBV10-2 and J usage is TRBJ1-2; no firm D call. V was clipped by 4 bases and J by 8 bases, with 20 bases between them. Looked up from germline, CDR1 is WSHSY and CDR2 is SAAADI. The CDR3 extends over 15 amino acids. CDR3 DNA: TGCGCCAGCAGTGCCTCGTTGGTAGGGCAACAGGGCTACACCTTC. It encodes CASSASLVGQQGYTF.

In its sample, this clone was seen once. V and J are TRBV7-8 and TRBJ2-6, with 8 nucleotides matching TRBD1. Trimming took 1 base from V and 0 from J; bases not matched to a gene: 2. The germline CDR1 and CDR2 sequences are SGHVS and FQNEAQ. The CDR3 extends over 17 amino acids. CDR3 region: CASSLGQGSSGANVLTF. CDR3 DNA: TGTGCCAGCAGCTTAGGACAGGGGAGCTCTGGGGCCAACGTCCTGACTTTC.

This clone was detected once. The rearrangement joins TRBV4-1 to TRBJ2-1, with 12 positions matching TRBD2. The CDR3 covers 17 residues. Germline V gene sequence: CDR1 MGHRA, CDR2 YSYEKL. Trimming removed 1 base from V and 12 bases from J; junction bases left unmatched: 13. Here the CDR3 reads CASSQGPRASGGARQFF. CDR3 DNA: TGCGCCAGCAGCCAAGGGCCGCGGGCTAGCGGGGGGGCCAGGCAGTTCTTC.

The chain is built from TRBV29-1 and TRBJ2-5; TRBD2 matches at 9 bases. The CDR3 sequence is 14 residues long. V was clipped by 4 bases and J by 7 bases; unmatched bases: 10. Germline V gives CDR1 SQVTM, CDR2 ANQGSEA. The CDR3 protein is CSVVPGLAIATQYF. The DNA of the CDR3 is TGCAGCGTTGTGCCCGGACTAGCGATCGCGACCCAGTACTTC.

The chain combines TRBV4-3 with TRBJ2-3; TRBD2 is a possible D gene (6 bases). V lost 3 bases to trimming and J lost 4 bases, with 8 bases between them. CDR3 length equals 13 residues. In germline, CDR1 is LGHNA, CDR2 YSLEER. CDR3 nucleotide sequence: TGCGCCAGCAGCCAGGGACTCGCAGATACGCAGTATTTT. It yields the protein CASSQGLADTQYF.

The CDR3 DNA reads as TGTGCCAGTCAATCGACACCTCAAGAGACCCAGTACTTC. Translation gives CASQSTPQETQYF. The chain has TRBV7-2 and TRBJ2-5; D call uncertain. This CDR3 has 13 residues. Per germline, CDR1 SGHTA and CDR2 FQGNSA. V was shortened by 9 bases and J by 2 bases, with 13 bases between the two germline ends.

The V call is TRBV2, the J call TRBJ2-7, with TRBD2 matching over 10 bases. From germline, CDR1 is SNHLY and CDR2 FYNNEI. V dropped 10 bases and J dropped 4; count of bases not matched to a gene: 16. The CDR3 has 16 amino acids. The CDR3 nucleotides read TGTGCCACCGCATATAACCCAAGCGGGAGGGGATACGAGCAGTACTTC. Translating it yields CATAYNPSGRGYEQYF.

The chain joins TRBV6-6 to TRBJ2-4, with unresolved D. This CDR3 is built from 14 residues. Germline V lookup: CDR1 MNHNY, CDR2 SVGAGI (reference sequence). Trimming left V 6 bases short and J 5 bases short, with 14 bases between. The CDR3 loop reads CASSQRVLENIQYF. The CDR3 DNA sequence: TGTGCCAGCAGCCAAAGGGTATTGGAAAACATTCAGTACTTC.